Listed here are 2 T cell receptor beta chains from one sample, sequenced in a study of T cells in women clearing cervical HPV infection. Using immunoSEQ multiplex PCR, the repertoire was profiled, and TCRdb retains in-frame clones only, with some absent. The sample totals around 9,200 clones. The sequenced sample consisted of blood buffy coat. The receptors stem from a woman between 18 and 70 years old with a cervical HPV16 infection that either progressed to CIN3+ or cleared (not recorded which).

Of note for this clone: The read halts 3 residues ahead of the CDR3 end, with the missing end drawn from the germline J gene. The chain carries TRBV20-1 and TRBJ2-7; the D is unclear. In germline, CDR1 is DFQATT, CDR2 SNEGSKA (reference sequence). The length of the CDR3 is 13 residues. Between the trimmed V and J ends, which lost 5 bases and 3 bases, there was a span of 14 bases. Incomplete CDR3 DNA: TGCAGTGCTCCTAAGACATTAGGCTACGAG. Its translation is CSAPKTLGYE. The whole CDR3 is CSAPKTLGYEQYF.

With regard to this clone: The read stops 3 residues short of the end of the CDR3; the missing end is completed from the germline J gene. The V and J genes are TRBV10-3 and TRBJ2-2, with D tentatively TRBD2 (5 bases). Germline V lookup: CDR1 ENHRY, CDR2 SYGVKD. V gave up 8 bases and J gave up 6 bases, with 13 bases separating them. This CDR3 region has 13 residues. The covered CDR3 bases are TGTGCCATCGGGGAAACTAGTCCCGGGGAG. Translated, it gives CAIGETSPGE. The whole CDR3 protein is CAIGETSPGELFF.